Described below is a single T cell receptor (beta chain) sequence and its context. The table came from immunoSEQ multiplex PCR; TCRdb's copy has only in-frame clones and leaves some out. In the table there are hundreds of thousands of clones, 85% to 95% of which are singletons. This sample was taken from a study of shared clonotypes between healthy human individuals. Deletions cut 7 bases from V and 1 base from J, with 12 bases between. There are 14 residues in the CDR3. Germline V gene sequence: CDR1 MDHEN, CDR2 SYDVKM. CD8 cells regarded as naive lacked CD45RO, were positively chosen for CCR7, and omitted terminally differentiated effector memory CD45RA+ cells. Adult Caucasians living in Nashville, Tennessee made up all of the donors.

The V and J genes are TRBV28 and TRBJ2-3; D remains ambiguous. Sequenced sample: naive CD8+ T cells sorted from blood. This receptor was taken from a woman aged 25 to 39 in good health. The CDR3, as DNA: TGTGCCAGCAAGGCTGTAAAGGGCACAGATACGCAGTATTTT. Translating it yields CASKAVKGTDTQYF.